The following is a TCR beta chain sequence with its context. Its antigen is currently not known. The sample holds no much larger clone one base away, and base qualities are not on file. V was cut back by 6 bases and J by 5 bases, leaving a gap of 16 bases between them. The CDR3 contains 14 residues, cysteine and phenylalanine counted. CDR3 DNA only is kept here, 42 bases in frame from base 1. CDR1 and CDR2 are drawn from the germline V gene: SNHLY, FYNNEI. The data were taken from a study of patients and donors after allogeneic stem cell transplantation (dated by TCRdb to about 2020). Receptor amplification or capture employed RT-PCR. Sequenced using a NextSeq 550. The public reads were reanalyzed by TCRdb: fastp trimming at Q25, MiXCR alignment, in-frame beta chains only. Each entry merges the rows of one CDR3 protein and shows their most common DNA and genes. This sample has about 230,000 distinct CDR3 sequences in its table, and around 14% of those were observed once. The ten largest clones represent approximately 10% of the sample.

The source of this sequence is a human donor who was either an allogeneic HSCT recipient or a stem cell or donor lymphocyte infusion donor (not recorded which). It is not recorded whose cells these are; they may come from a transplant donor. Material: blood, either unsorted or a sorted T cell fraction (not recorded which). The chain uses TRBV2 and TRBJ2-5; a weak D assignment points to TRBD2 (5 bases agree). The base sequence is TGTGCCAGCAGGGCACCGGGGAATGTGGAGACCCAGTACTTC. Its translation is CASRAPGNVETQYF.